These 22 T cell receptor beta chains came from one sample sequenced in a study of T cell repertoires in cytomegalovirus infection. From the reads, TCRdb called clonotypes with MiXCR, one entry per CDR3 protein. The sample lists 450,000 to 600,000 distinct CDR3 sequences, about 11% seen once, with about 10% in the top ten. Source material: PBMCs. These receptors all stem from a human donor in good health (CMV status not recorded). Some clones in this sample may be carry-over from other donors' samples.

This clonotype occurred many times. This rearrangement joins TRBV19 to TRBJ2-3; the D gene is possibly TRBD2 (5 bases). The ends were cut back, 4 bases at V and 1 base at J, with 18 bases in the middle. The germline gives CDR1 LNHDA, CDR2 SQIVND (reference sequence). The CDR3 consists of 17 residues. The CDR3 region has the DNA TGTGCCAGTAGTACCTTCCGAGGGAGTTTGGGCACAGATACGCAGTATTTT. It codes for CASSTFRGSLGTDTQYF.

There are many counts of this clonotype. This rearrangement joins TRBV28 to TRBJ2-1; D may match TRBD1 or TRBD2 (5 bases each). CDR1 and CDR2 (germline): MDHEN, SYDVKM. V lost 2 bases, J lost 14 bases, and 16 bases lay in between. This CDR3 has 13 residues. The CDR3 here is CASSLDWGRLEFF. In DNA, the CDR3 is TGTGCCAGCAGTTTAGATTGGGGGAGACTTGAGTTCTTC.

This clonotype has a count of ten or more. A much bigger clone sits one base away, suggesting this may be a read error. The V and J genes are TRBV6-8 and TRBJ2-2; no definite D call. The CDR3 sequence is 12 residues long. Germline V gene data show CDR1 as MNHGY and CDR2 as SAAAGT. V gave up 4 bases and J gave up 1 base, with 1 base separating them. The CDR3 loop reads CASSWNTGELFF. CDR3 nucleotide sequence: TGTGCCAGCAGTTGGAACACCGGGGAGCTGTTTTTT.

Note on this clonotype: A much larger clone lies a single base off, so this may be a read error. For the CDR3, the DNA is TGTGCCAGCAGCCAAGCAGGGGAAGGCGATCAGCCCCAGCATTTT. Protein: CASSQAGEGDQPQHF. The rearrangement joins TRBV4-2 to TRBJ1-5; tentative D call: TRBD1 (6 bases). V shed 1 base and J shed 5 bases, with 12 bases lying between them. From germline, CDR1 is LGHNA and CDR2 YNFKEQ. The CDR3 has 15 residues.

At least ten counts were recorded for this clonotype. The chain recombines TRBV7-3 with TRBJ1-3; 10 bases map to TRBD1. Germline V gives CDR1 SGHTA, CDR2 FQGTGA. The CDR3 is 15 residues long. The ends lost 3 bases at V and 2 bases at J; junction bases unmatched: 1. The CDR3 spells CASSFGTGAGNTIYF. In nucleotides, the CDR3 is TGTGCCAGCAGCTTCGGGACAGGGGCTGGAAACACCATATATTTT.

The chain is built from TRBV5-1 and TRBJ2-1; TRBD2 matches 14 bases. The germline gives CDR1 SGHRS, CDR2 YFSETQ. The trim removed 5 bases at V and 4 bases at J, leaving 5 bases unmatched. The CDR3 has 16 amino acids. The CDR3 nucleotides read TGCGCCAGCAGATCAGGGACTAGCGGGAGTTACAATGAGCAGTTCTTC. Encoded protein: CASRSGTSGSYNEQFF. The full variable domain, with the rest looked up from reference TRBV5-1 and TRBJ2-1, is KAGVTQTPRYLIKTRGQQVTLSCSPISGHRSVSWYQQTPGQGLQFLFEYFSETQRNKGNFPGRFSGRQFSNSRSEMNVSTLELGDSALYLCASRSGTSGSYNEQFFGPGTRLTVL.

This clonotype was found many times. The rearrangement uses TRBV6-1 and TRBJ2-7, with D perhaps assigned TRBD1 or TRBD2 (5 bases each). CDR1 and CDR2 from the germline V gene are MNHNS and SASEGT. The CDR3 totals 15 residues. Trimming removed 2 bases at V and 2 bases at J, with 13 bases between. This CDR3 is CASSEYGTGPYEQYF. For the CDR3, the DNA is TGTGCCAGCAGTGAATACGGGACGGGACCCTACGAGCAGTACTTC.

This chain uses TRBV10-3 with TRBJ2-1; D perhaps matches TRBD2 (5 bases). Germline V CDR1 and CDR2: ENHRY, SYGVKD. This CDR3 spans 12 amino acids. V dropped 0 bases and J dropped 10 bases, with 7 bases sitting between them. Written as DNA, the CDR3 is TGTGCCATCAGTGAGTCAGAGCGGGAGCAGTTCTTC. This sequence encodes CAISESEREQFF.

This clonotype was picked up many times. The chain has TRBV7-2 and TRBJ1-1; D may be TRBD1 (5 bases). CDR3 length equals 14 residues. CDR1 is SGHTA and CDR2 is FQGNSA in the germline V gene. V lost 5 bases and J 2 bases, leaving 12 bases between the germline ends. The CDR3 nucleotides are TGTGCCAGCAGCCCTCCGGGGGGAAACACTGAAGCTTTCTTT. Translated: CASSPPGGNTEAFF. Variable domain in full (rest from reference TRBV7-2 and TRBJ1-1): GAGVSQSPSNKVTEKGKDVELRCDPISGHTALYWYRQSLGQGLEFLIYFQGNSAPDKSGLPSDRFSAERTGGSVSTLTIQRTQQEDSAVYLCASSPPGGNTEAFFGQGTRLTVV.

This clonotype was seen many times. As DNA, the CDR3 is TGTGCCAGCACCCAACGGGTGAACACTGAAGCTTTCTTT. Translated, it gives CASTQRVNTEAFF. The gene calls are TRBV11-2 and TRBJ1-1; D is uncertain. This CDR3 has 13 amino acids. V shed 7 bases and J shed 0 bases, with 9 bases lying between them. Germline CDR1 reads SGHAT; CDR2 reads FQNNGV.

This clonotype was seen ten or more times. The chain is built from TRBV15 and TRBJ2-7; 8 bases fit TRBD2. With 1 base clipped from V and 0 bases from J, the junction kept 8 bases outside the gene matches. This CDR3 region has 17 residues. The germline CDR1 and CDR2 sequences are LNHNV and YYDKDF (reference sequence). The CDR3 spells CATSRVSGKGSSYEQYF. CDR3 coding DNA: TGTGCCACCAGCAGAGTTAGCGGGAAGGGGAGCTCCTACGAGCAGTACTTC.

This clonotype was counted ten times or more. This chain connects TRBV7-2 to TRBJ2-1; D is unresolved. This CDR3 is built from 13 residues. Trimming shortened V by 5 bases and J by 9 bases, and 14 bases separated the two germline ends. Germline CDR1 and CDR2: SGHTA and FQGNSA. The CDR3 sequence is CASSPSVSREQFF. For the CDR3, the DNA is TGTGCCAGCAGCCCCTCGGTTTCTCGTGAGCAGTTCTTC. The variable domain in full, with the rest retrieved from reference TRBV7-2 and TRBJ2-1, is GAGVSQSPSNKVTEKGKDVELRCDPISGHTALYWYRQSLGQGLEFLIYFQGNSAPDKSGLPSDRFSAERTGGSVSTLTIQRTQQEDSAVYLCASSPSVSREQFFGPGTRLTVL.

This clonotype was found many times. The chain recombines TRBV19 with TRBJ2-2; 14 nucleotides line up with TRBD2. CDR1 LNHDA and CDR2 SQIVND come from the germline V gene (reference sequence). The CDR3 is 20 residues long. Losses at the gene ends were 5 bases for V and 2 bases for J; bases not matched to a gene: 13. The CDR3 spells CASSSPRLAGGLGNTGELFF. In nucleotides, the CDR3 is TGTGCCAGTAGTTCCCCCCGACTAGCGGGAGGGCTAGGAAACACCGGGGAGCTGTTTTTT.

This clonotype has at least ten counts. V and J are TRBV5-6 and TRBJ2-7; TRBD1 matches at 9 bases. Germline lookup yields CDR1 SGHDT and CDR2 YYEEEE. V dropped 3 bases and J dropped 3; count of bases not matched to a gene: 13. The CDR3 runs 17 residues. The CDR3 protein is CASSYTAGDRARYEQYF. As DNA, the CDR3 is TGTGCCAGCAGCTACACTGCGGGGGACAGGGCCCGCTACGAGCAGTACTTC.

The rearrangement joins TRBV19 to TRBJ1-5; a possible D gene is TRBD1 (6 bases). Germline V gene data show CDR1 as LNHDA and CDR2 as SQIVND (reference sequence). The V end lost 3 bases, the J end lost 2 bases, and 14 bases lay between the germline ends. The CDR3 runs to 16 residues. The DNA for the CDR3 is TGTGCCAGTAGTATCAAGACAGGTGCGGGCAATCAGCCCCAGCATTTT. Amino acids: CASSIKTGAGNQPQHF.

Notes on this clonotype: A read error may explain this, as a much larger clone is one base away. The chain's CDR3 is CASRYIRPGDAEAFF. CDR3 bases: TGTGCCAGCAGGTACATAAGGCCCGGGGATGCTGAAGCTTTCTTT. The V call is TRBV6-2 or TRBV6-3, the J call TRBJ1-1; no reliable D call. The germline CDR1 and CDR2 sequences are MNHEY and SVGEGT. The CDR3 has 15 residues. V was trimmed by 6 bases and J by 6 bases, leaving 20 bases between them.

This clonotype was seen ten or more times. The chain links TRBV6-5 to TRBJ2-5; 10 nucleotides match TRBD2. Germline CDR1 MNHEY, CDR2 SVGAGI. This CDR3 has 16 amino acids. Trimming at V came to 2 bases and at J to 4 bases, leaving 7 bases not matched to a gene. CDR3 protein: CASSYASGRLVETQYF. The CDR3 DNA reads TGTGCCAGCAGTTACGCTAGCGGGAGACTGGTAGAGACCCAGTACTTC.

The chain links TRBV18 to TRBJ1-2; D is possibly TRBD1 (6 bases). CDR3 length equals 17 residues. Trimming shortened V by 2 bases and J by 7 bases, and 23 bases separated the two germline ends. CDR1 KGHSH and CDR2 LQKENI come from the germline V gene. The CDR3 is CASSPTPPGQRLRGYTF. CDR3 sequence (DNA): TGTGCCAGCTCACCAACCCCTCCCGGACAGCGCCTCCGTGGCTACACCTTC. Variable domain in full (rest from reference TRBV18 and TRBJ1-2): NAGVMQNPRHLVRRRGQEARLRCSPMKGHSHVYWYRQLPEEGLKFMVYLQKENIIDESGMPKERFSAEFPKEGPSILRIQQVVRGDSAAYFCASSPTPPGQRLRGYTFGSGTRLTVV.

This clonotype occurred many times. The V gene is TRBV15, the J gene TRBJ2-1; 8 bases map to TRBD2. CDR1 and CDR2 from the germline V gene are LNHNV and YYDKDF (reference sequence). With 0 bases clipped from V and 1 base from J, the junction kept 5 bases outside the gene matches. CDR3 size: 17 residues. The CDR3 DNA sequence: TGTGCCACCAGCAGAGATCGCACTAGCGGATCCTACAATGAGCAGTTCTTC. Its protein product is CATSRDRTSGSYNEQFF.

This clonotype was picked up many times. The rearrangement links TRBV7-3 to TRBJ1-1; TRBD1 matches 11 bases. In germline, CDR1 is SGHTA, CDR2 FQGTGA. CDR3 size: 13 residues. V lost 5 bases and J lost 5; bases outside the gene matches: 1. The CDR3 sequence is CASSGTGGTEAFF. The CDR3 bases are TGTGCCAGCAGCGGGACAGGGGGAACTGAAGCTTTCTTT.

This clonotype has more than one count but fewer than ten. The chain joins TRBV3-1 to TRBJ2-7; D is unresolved. This CDR3 spans 14 amino acids. The V and J ends lost 4 bases and 6 bases respectively, with 16 bases between them. Germline V lookup: CDR1 LGHDT, CDR2 YNNKEL (reference sequence). The CDR3 here is CASSPSYRFGEQYF. The CDR3 DNA follows: TGTGCCAGCAGCCCGTCCTACCGGTTCGGCGAGCAGTACTTC.

The chain uses TRBV28 and TRBJ2-7; TRBD1 matches 9 bases. V dropped 10 bases and J dropped 5; count of bases not matched to a gene: 18. Germline V gives CDR1 MDHEN, CDR2 SYDVKM. The length of the CDR3 is 16 residues. The CDR3 reads CATTSTGGRLSNEQYF. In DNA, the CDR3 is TGTGCCACCACCTCGACAGGGGGGCGACTATCCAACGAGCAGTACTTC.